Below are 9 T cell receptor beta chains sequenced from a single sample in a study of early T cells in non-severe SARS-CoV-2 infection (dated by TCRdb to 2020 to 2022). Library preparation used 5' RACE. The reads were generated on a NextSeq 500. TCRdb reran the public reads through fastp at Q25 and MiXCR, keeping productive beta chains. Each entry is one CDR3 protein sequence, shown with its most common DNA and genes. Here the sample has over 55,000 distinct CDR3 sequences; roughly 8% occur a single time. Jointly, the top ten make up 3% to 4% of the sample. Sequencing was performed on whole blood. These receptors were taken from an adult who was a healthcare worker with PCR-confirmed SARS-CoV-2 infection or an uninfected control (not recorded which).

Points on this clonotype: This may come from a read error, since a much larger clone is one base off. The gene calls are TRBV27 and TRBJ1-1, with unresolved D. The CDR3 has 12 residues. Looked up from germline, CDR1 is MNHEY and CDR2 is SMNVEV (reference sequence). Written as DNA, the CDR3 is TGTGCCGGCAGTCAGGACCACGGCAGGGCTTTCTTT. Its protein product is CAGSQDHGRAFF.

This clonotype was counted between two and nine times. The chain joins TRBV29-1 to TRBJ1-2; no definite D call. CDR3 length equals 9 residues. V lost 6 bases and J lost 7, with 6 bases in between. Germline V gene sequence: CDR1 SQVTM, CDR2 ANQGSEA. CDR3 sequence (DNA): TGCAGCGTGGGGAGTGGCTACACCTTC. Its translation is CSVGSGYTF.

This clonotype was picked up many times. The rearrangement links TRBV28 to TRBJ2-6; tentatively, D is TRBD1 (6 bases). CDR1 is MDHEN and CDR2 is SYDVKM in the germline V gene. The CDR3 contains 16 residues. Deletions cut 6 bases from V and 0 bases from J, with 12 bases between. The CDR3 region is CASSSDRYSGANVLTF. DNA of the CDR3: TGTGCCAGCAGCTCTGACAGGTACTCTGGGGCCAACGTCCTGACTTTC.

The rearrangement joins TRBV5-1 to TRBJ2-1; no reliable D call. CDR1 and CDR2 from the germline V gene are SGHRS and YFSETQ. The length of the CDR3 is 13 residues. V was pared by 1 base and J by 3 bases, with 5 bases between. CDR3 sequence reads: CASSLNGYNEQFF. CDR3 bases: TGCGCCAGCAGCTTGAACGGCTACAATGAGCAGTTCTTC. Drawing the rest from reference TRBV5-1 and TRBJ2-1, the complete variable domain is KAGVTQTPRYLIKTRGQQVTLSCSPISGHRSVSWYQQTPGQGLQFLFEYFSETQRNKGNFPGRFSGRQFSNSRSEMNVSTLELGDSALYLCASSLNGYNEQFFGPGTRLTVL.

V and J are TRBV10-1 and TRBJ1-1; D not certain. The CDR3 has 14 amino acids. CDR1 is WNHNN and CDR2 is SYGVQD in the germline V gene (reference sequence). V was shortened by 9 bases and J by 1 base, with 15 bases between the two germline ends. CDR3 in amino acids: CARRTPGWNTEAFF. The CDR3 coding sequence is TGCGCCAGACGAACGCCCGGCTGGAACACTGAAGCTTTCTTT.

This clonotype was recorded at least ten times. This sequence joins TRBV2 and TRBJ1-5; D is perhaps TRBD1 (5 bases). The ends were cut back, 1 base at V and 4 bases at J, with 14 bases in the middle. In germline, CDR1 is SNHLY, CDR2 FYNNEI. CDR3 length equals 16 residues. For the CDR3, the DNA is TGTGCCAGCAGTGAAGAGGGCGATGGGGCTAATCAGCCCCAGCATTTT. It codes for CASSEEGDGANQPQHF.

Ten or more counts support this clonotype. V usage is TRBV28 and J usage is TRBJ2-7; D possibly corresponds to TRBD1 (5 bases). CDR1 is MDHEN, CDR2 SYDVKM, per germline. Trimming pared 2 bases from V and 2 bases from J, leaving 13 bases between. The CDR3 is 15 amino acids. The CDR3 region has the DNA TGTGCCAGCAGTTTAGGCAGGGTGGACACCTACGAGCAGTACTTC. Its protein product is CASSLGRVDTYEQYF.

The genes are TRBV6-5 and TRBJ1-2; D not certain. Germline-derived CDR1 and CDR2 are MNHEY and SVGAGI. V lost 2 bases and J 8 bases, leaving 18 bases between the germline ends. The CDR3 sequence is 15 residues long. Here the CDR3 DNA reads TGTGCCAGCAGTTACCAGTCGCCCCGTACGGGAGGCTACACCTTC. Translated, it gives CASSYQSPRTGGYTF.

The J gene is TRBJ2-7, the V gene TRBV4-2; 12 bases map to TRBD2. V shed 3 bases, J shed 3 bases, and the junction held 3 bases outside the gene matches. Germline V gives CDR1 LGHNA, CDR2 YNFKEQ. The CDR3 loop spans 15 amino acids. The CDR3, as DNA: TGTGCCAGCAGCCAGACGACTAGCGGGAGCTACGAGCAGTACTTC. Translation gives CASSQTTSGSYEQYF.